This TCR beta chain derives from a study of CD8 T cells in ankylosing spondylitis (dated by TCRdb to about 2017). Background on the whole study: The study set out to find disease-linked TCR variants by profiling T cell receptor beta repertoires in ankylosing spondylitis patients and healthy donors. The whole study cohort included 108 healthy donors and about two dozen ankylosing spondylitis patients. Peripheral blood samples were taken, and synovial fluid was additionally collected from ankylosing spondylitis patients. Beyond this particular receptor, the publication reports: According to the report, matched synovial fluid samples from ankylosing spondylitis patients were significantly enriched for the disease-linked clones. The disease-linked clones had a CD8+ phenotype and were found at relatively low frequencies in peripheral blood. Some of the motif variants had been reported before in the synovial fluid and blood of reactive arthritis patients, a finding that suggests common disease-initiation mechanisms. A TCR beta motif of 8 or 9 highly homologous amino acid variants appeared characteristic of blood from ankylosing spondylitis patients.

CDR1 and CDR2 were assigned from the germline V gene as SGHTA and FQGNSA. From the cysteine through the phenylalanine, the CDR3 covers 16 amino acids. The only DNA kept is the CDR3, 48 bases in frame from the first base. V is trimmed back by 1 base and J by 2 bases, and the junction contains 3 bases that no gene match accounts for. TCRdb lists the instrument as Illumina HiSeq 2500. TCR beta libraries were prepared by quantitative 5'-RACE with molecular barcodes. Turning to the authors' computational methods: To identify disease-linked TCR variants, a new computational method was used, one built on a probabilistic model of VDJ rearrangement. TCRdb redid the processing of the public reads, applying fastp at Q25 and MiXCR, and retained in-frame beta chains. Records with the same CDR3 protein are collapsed into one entry carrying the most frequent genes and DNA. The V and J calls shown here were made by TCRdb, not taken from the authors' results. The sample table lists fewer than 750,000 distinct CDR3 sequences, 15% to 20% of them with a count of one. Roughly a fifth of the sample is taken by the ten largest.

This clonotype was seen more than once but under ten times. Its antigen is still unknown. One base away there is no much larger clone; base qualities are not given. Material for sequencing was blood, either unsorted or a sorted T cell fraction (not recorded which). The origin of this receptor is a male donor with ankylosing spondylitis. The V gene is TRBV7-2 and the J gene is TRBJ2-3, and TRBD2 matches 10 of the central bases. CDR3 loop: CASSLVGTSVTDTQYF. Here is the DNA: TGTGCCAGCAGCTTAGTTGGGACTAGCGTCACAGATACGCAGTATTTT.